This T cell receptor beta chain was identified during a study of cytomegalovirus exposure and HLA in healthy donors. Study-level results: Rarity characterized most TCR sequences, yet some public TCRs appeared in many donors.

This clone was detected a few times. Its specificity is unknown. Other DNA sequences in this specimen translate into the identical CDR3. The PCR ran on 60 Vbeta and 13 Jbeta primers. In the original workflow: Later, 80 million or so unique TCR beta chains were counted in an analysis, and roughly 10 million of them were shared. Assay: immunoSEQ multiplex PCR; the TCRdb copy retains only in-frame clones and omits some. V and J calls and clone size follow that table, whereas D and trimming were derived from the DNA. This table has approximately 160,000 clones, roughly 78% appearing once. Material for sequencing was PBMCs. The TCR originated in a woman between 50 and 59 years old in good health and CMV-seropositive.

The CDR3 loop reads CASSIGLTEAFF. CDR3 DNA: TGTGCCAGTAGTATCGGTTTGACTGAAGCTTTCTTT. The gene calls are TRBV19 and TRBJ1-1, with D hard to call. Between the trimmed V and J ends, which lost 3 bases and 5 bases, there was a span of 7 bases. The CDR3 runs 12 residues. Germline V lookup: CDR1 LNHDA, CDR2 SQIVND (reference sequence). The variable domain in full, completed from reference TRBV19 and TRBJ1-1, reads DGGITQSPKYLFRKEGQNVTLSCEQNLNHDAMYWYRQDPGQGLRLIYYSQIVNDFQKGDIAEGYSVSREKKESFPLTVTSAQKNPTAFYLCASSIGLTEAFFGQGTRLTVV.